This is a list of T cell receptor beta chains from one sample in a study of T cell changes during pregnancy in multiple sclerosis. Clones were sequenced by immunoSEQ multiplex PCR, and TCRdb holds only the in-frame ones, with some missing. The sample includes about 19,000 clones, roughly 88% of them seen just once. The starting material was CD8+ T cells from peripheral blood mononuclear cells, obtained after pregnancy. These receptors were collected from a female donor in good health, enrolled as a control in a pregnancy study. Each CDR3 is given with its conserved first and last residue. The order of the fields is V gene, J gene, clone size, D gene, CDR3 protein, CDR3 DNA. A D gene is named only where the DNA matches it firmly. Only part of the rows carry a size: once, few, many, or a class if the clone is expanded.

V: TRBV27
J: TRBJ2-3
size: NA
D: TRBD2
CDR3: CASSSKVAGGLGDTQYF
DNA: TGTGCCAGCAGTTCCAAGGTAGCGGGGGGGCTCGGAGATACGCAGTATTTT

V: TRBV6-6
J: TRBJ2-1
size: once
D: TRBD1
CDR3: CASSPRQGTYNEQFF
DNA: TGTGCCAGCAGTCCGAGACAGGGAACCTACAATGAGCAGTTCTTC

V: TRBV19
J: TRBJ1-1
size: NA
D: NA
CDR3: CASSILGLLNTEAFF
DNA: TGTGCCAGTAGTATCTTGGGACTCTTGAACACTGAAGCTTTCTTT

V: TRBV7-3
J: TRBJ2-3
size: NA
D: NA
CDR3: CASSLTFTGDTQYF
DNA: TGTGCCAGCAGCTTAACGTTCACGGGGGATACGCAGTATTTT

V: TRBV29-1
J: TRBJ2-7
size: NA
D: NA
CDR3: CSVASPTYEQYF
DNA: TGCAGCGTTGCTAGCCCGACATACGAGCAGTACTTC

V: TRBV5-4
J: TRBJ1-4
size: NA
D: TRBD1
CDR3: CASSLFGQGATNEKLFF
DNA: TGTGCCAGCAGCTTGTTCGGCCAGGGGGCAACTAATGAAAAACTGTTTTTT

V: TRBV11-1
J: TRBJ1-1
size: once
D: TRBD1
CDR3: CASSLVGQGEAFF
DNA: TGTGCCAGCAGCTTAGTAGGACAGGGCGAAGCTTTCTTT

V: TRBV7-9
J: TRBJ2-7
size: NA
D: NA
CDR3: CASSYGTAGYYEQYF
DNA: TGTGCCAGCAGCTACGGGACTGCGGGTTACTACGAGCAGTACTTC

V: TRBV4-1
J: TRBJ2-2
size: NA
D: TRBD2
CDR3: CASSPRERGTLTNTGELFF
DNA: TGCGCCAGCAGCCCACGGGAGCGGGGGACCTTAACGAACACCGGGGAGCTGTTTTTT

V: TRBV27
J: TRBJ2-7
size: NA
D: TRBD1
CDR3: CASSVSGTGGLYEQYF
DNA: TGTGCCAGCAGTGTCTCCGGGACAGGGGGCTTGTACGAGCAGTACTTC

V: TRBV6-6
J: TRBJ2-5
size: NA
D: NA
CDR3: CASSYLGSKGETQYF
DNA: TGTGCCAGCAGTTACTTAGGCTCCAAGGGGGAGACCCAGTACTTC

V: TRBV4-3
J: TRBJ2-1
size: NA
D: TRBD1
CDR3: CASSQDLPTGSSFPPHNEQFF
DNA: TGCGCCAGCAGCCAAGATCTCCCGACAGGGTCAAGTTTTCCCCCCCACAATGAGCAGTTCTTC

V: TRBV30
J: TRBJ1-5
size: NA
D: TRBD1
CDR3: CAWRGQANQPQHF
DNA: TGTGCCTGGCGGGGACAGGCCAATCAGCCCCAGCATTTT

V: TRBV5-4
J: TRBJ1-2
size: NA
D: NA
CDR3: CASSSNADYGYTF
DNA: TGTGCCAGCAGCTCGAACGCGGACTATGGCTACACCTTC

V: TRBV7-8
J: TRBJ2-2
size: NA
D: TRBD1
CDR3: CASSPSPRTGTGISGELFF
DNA: TGTGCCAGCAGCCCGAGTCCAAGAACCGGGACAGGGATTTCCGGGGAGCTGTTTTTT

V: TRBV7-6
J: TRBJ2-7
size: NA
D: NA
CDR3: CASSGGGGDYEQYF
DNA: TGTGCCAGCAGCGGCGGCGGGGGCGATTACGAGCAGTACTTC

V: TRBV14
J: TRBJ1-1
size: NA
D: NA
CDR3: CASSGETDTEAFF
DNA: TGTGCCAGCAGCGGGGAGACGGACACTGAAGCTTTCTTT

V: TRBV19
J: TRBJ2-5
size: NA
D: NA
CDR3: CASSILFGRGFQETQYF
DNA: TGTGCCAGTAGTATCCTGTTCGGCAGGGGCTTCCAAGAGACCCAGTACTTC

V: TRBV5-4
J: TRBJ1-1
size: once
D: TRBD1
CDR3: CASSLLGTGNTEAFF
DNA: TGTGCCAGCAGCTTGCTCGGGACAGGGAACACTGAAGCTTTCTTT

V: TRBV7-9
J: TRBJ2-2
size: NA
D: TRBD2
CDR3: CASSLTGRGDGELFF
DNA: TGTGCCAGCAGTCTGACCGGGAGGGGTGACGGGGAGCTGTTTTTT

V: TRBV7-9
J: TRBJ1-1
size: NA
D: NA
CDR3: CASSLVVRENTEAFF
DNA: TGTGCCAGCAGCTTAGTGGTCAGGGAGAACACTGAAGCTTTCTTT

V: TRBV9
J: TRBJ2-2
size: NA
D: NA
CDR3: CASSTARGGPNTGELFF
DNA: TGTGCCAGCAGCACAGCGAGGGGGGGGCCGAACACCGGGGAGCTGTTTTTT

V: TRBV6-5
J: TRBJ1-1
size: NA
D: NA
CDR3: CASRPGEATEAFF
DNA: TGTGCCAGCAGGCCGGGGGAGGCCACTGAAGCTTTCTTT

V: TRBV19
J: TRBJ2-7
size: NA
D: TRBD1
CDR3: CASSIPGQGAREQYF
DNA: TGTGCCAGTAGTATTCCGGGACAGGGGGCGCGGGAGCAGTACTTC

V: TRBV6-6
J: TRBJ1-4
size: NA
D: TRBD1
CDR3: CATRGQGSVDEKLFF
DNA: TGTGCCACCCGGGGACAGGGGAGTGTGGACGAAAAACTGTTTTTT

V: TRBV10-3
J: TRBJ1-2
size: NA
D: TRBD1
CDR3: CATGTAYGYTF
DNA: TGTGCCACCGGGACAGCTTATGGCTACACCTTC

V: TRBV2
J: TRBJ1-1
size: NA
D: NA
CDR3: CASSRILTEINTEAFF
DNA: TGTGCCAGCAGCCGAATTCTTACAGAGATAAACACTGAAGCTTTCTTT

V: TRBV4-3
J: TRBJ1-1
size: NA
D: NA
CDR3: CASSQGIAGPPSQETTEAFF
DNA: TGCGCCAGCAGCCAAGGGATCGCAGGGCCCCCCTCGCAGGAGACCACTGAAGCTTTCTTT

V: TRBV27
J: TRBJ1-2
size: once
D: NA
CDR3: CASSLRGALAYGYTF
DNA: TGTGCCAGCAGTTTACGGGGGGCCTTAGCCTATGGCTACACCTTC

V: TRBV14
J: TRBJ1-1
size: NA
D: NA
CDR3: CASSQDVGTGNTEAFF
DNA: TGTGCCAGCAGCCAAGATGTAGGGACTGGGAACACTGAAGCTTTCTTT

V: TRBV27
J: TRBJ2-7
size: NA
D: TRBD2
CDR3: CASSPREGFYEQYF
DNA: TGTGCCAGCAGCCCAAGGGAGGGCTTCTACGAGCAGTACTTC

V: TRBV4-3
J: TRBJ1-4
size: NA
D: TRBD1
CDR3: CASSQDLRQGTNEKLFF
DNA: TGCGCCAGCAGCCAAGATCTACGACAGGGAACTAATGAAAAACTGTTTTTT

V: TRBV4-2
J: TRBJ2-1
size: NA
D: TRBD1
CDR3: CASSQDRGLRDNEQFF
DNA: TGTGCCAGCAGCCAAGACAGGGGGTTAAGGGACAATGAGCAGTTCTTC

V: TRBV9
J: TRBJ2-7
size: NA
D: TRBD2
CDR3: CASSAGGEQYF
DNA: TGTGCCAGCAGCGCGGGAGGGGAGCAGTACTTC

V: TRBV11-2
J: TRBJ2-7
size: NA
D: NA
CDR3: CASSLEGLAGNEQYF
DNA: TGTGCCAGCAGCTTAGAAGGTCTTGCCGGGAACGAGCAGTACTTC

V: TRBV19
J: TRBJ2-3
size: NA
D: NA
CDR3: CASSQDTQYF
DNA: TGTGCCAGTAGTCAGGATACGCAGTATTTT

V: TRBV7-3
J: TRBJ2-1
size: NA
D: TRBD2
CDR3: CASSNPTTGGYNEQFF
DNA: TGTGCCAGCAGCAACCCCACGACGGGGGGGTACAATGAGCAGTTCTTC

V: TRBV6-5
J: TRBJ1-1
size: NA
D: NA
CDR3: CASSYAGVYTEAFF
DNA: TGTGCCAGCAGTTACGCAGGGGTATACACTGAAGCTTTCTTT

V: TRBV14
J: TRBJ2-7
size: NA
D: TRBD1
CDR3: CASSRQGAREQYF
DNA: TGTGCCAGCAGTAGACAGGGGGCTCGAGAGCAGTACTTC

V: TRBV7-2
J: TRBJ1-2
size: NA
D: NA
CDR3: CASSLDPDSRGRGYTF
DNA: TGTGCCAGCAGCTTAGATCCCGACAGCAGGGGCAGAGGCTACACCTTC

V: TRBV10-3
J: TRBJ1-1
size: NA
D: NA
CDR3: CAITQTENTEAFF
DNA: TGTGCCATCACTCAGACAGAAAACACTGAAGCTTTCTTT

V: TRBV19
J: TRBJ2-7
size: NA
D: NA
CDR3: CASSIGQHLFYEQYF
DNA: TGTGCCAGTAGTATTGGGCAGCATCTATTCTACGAGCAGTACTTC